The T cell receptor (beta chain) described here comes from a study of a mutant IDH1 vaccine in newly diagnosed glioma. Study-wide context: A roughly 62% male, approximately 40% female split and a mean age of around 41 years characterized treated patients. Patients' prior therapy spanned radiotherapy, temozolomide, or both; most underwent both.

Profiling relied on immunoSEQ multiplex PCR, and the TCRdb table lists in-frame clones only, not all of them. The table lists approximately 60,000 clones, roughly 74% of them singletons. In regard to this clone: As yet, its antigen is unknown.

V lost 6 bases to trimming and J lost 1 base, with 16 bases between them. Looked up from germline, CDR1 is SGHRS and CDR2 is YFSETQ. CDR3 length: 15 amino acids. Described time point: week 35, safety follow-up. Doses comprised 300 ug of mutant IDH1 20-mer peptide each, plus topical imiquimod. This chain joins TRBV5-1 and TRBJ1-1; D perhaps matches TRBD1 (5 bases). Sequences were derived from PBMCs, sampled from a glioma patient whose treatment included an IDH1 peptide vaccine. This TCR was sampled from a man aged 50-59 years with glioma. The CDR3 nucleotides read TGCGCCAGCACCCGAGGGCAGGGATGGAACACTGAAGCTTTCTTT. Translating gives CASTRGQGWNTEAFF.